This T cell receptor (beta chain) was obtained from a study of blood T cell repertoires in COVID-19. In the study overall: Some COVID-19 samples were acute and others convalescent; all came from the United States, Italy and Spain. In each case, the material was cDNA or gDNA derived from T cells, B-cell-depleted T cells, or PBMCs.

With 2 bases clipped from V and 12 bases from J, the junction kept 13 bases outside the gene matches. Germline assignment: CDR1 KGHDR and CDR2 SFDVKD. This CDR3 region has 16 residues. In the original analysis: Nucleated cell number was recorded as an estimate derived from reference gene primer amplification. Using immunoSEQ multiplex PCR, the repertoire was profiled, and TCRdb retains in-frame clones only, with some absent. V, J and clone size reflect that table, while D and trimming were determined from the DNA. The sample has tens of thousands of clones; around 90% are singletons. Sequencing was done on a sample of peripheral blood. The clonotype originates from a woman aged 80 or over with acute or convalescent COVID-19. The chain joins TRBV24-1 to TRBJ2-1; 9 bases match TRBD1. The CDR3 nucleotides read TGTGCCACCAGTGATTCGGGACAGGGCCAGGGAGTTGGGCAGTTCTTC. This sequence encodes CATSDSGQGQGVGQFF.